The clone carrying this T cell receptor (beta chain) was observed many times. Antigen: not known. The CDR3 length is 13 residues. Germline lookup yields CDR1 ENHRY and CDR2 SYGVKD. With 4 bases clipped from V and 4 bases from J, the junction kept 2 bases outside the gene matches. The sample belongs to a study of T cells in Graves' hyperthyroidism and ophthalmopathy. Regarding the study as a whole: The blood repertoire included most of the expanded thyroid clonotypes above 0.001.

The investigators amplified TCR beta CDR3 regions from RNA transcripts. First-round RT-PCR of the TCR CDR3 relied on the HTBI primer set. TCRdb reprocessed the multiplex PCR reads with MiXCR, giving one entry per CDR3 protein. The data hold about 290,000 distinct CDR3 sequences, with around 17% observed a single time. Patients having uncontrolled infection, another autoimmune disease, pregnancy or lactation were not included. The clonotype comes from a man aged 25 to 40 with Graves' hyperthyroidism. This rearrangement joins TRBV10-3 to TRBJ2-3, with 7 positions matching TRBD1. Material: blood. CDR3 DNA: TGTGCCATCAGTGTAACAGGGGCAGATACGCAGTATTTT. As protein: CAISVTGADTQYF.